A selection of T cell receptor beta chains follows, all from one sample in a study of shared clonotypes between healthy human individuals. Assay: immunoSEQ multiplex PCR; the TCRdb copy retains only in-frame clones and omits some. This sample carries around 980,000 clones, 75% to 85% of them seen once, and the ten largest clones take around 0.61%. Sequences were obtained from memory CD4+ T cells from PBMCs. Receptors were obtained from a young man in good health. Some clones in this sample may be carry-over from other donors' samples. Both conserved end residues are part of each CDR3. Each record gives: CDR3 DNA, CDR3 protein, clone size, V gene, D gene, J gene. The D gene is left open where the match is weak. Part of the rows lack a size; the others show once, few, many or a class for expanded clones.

CDR3nt: TGTGCCAGCAGCTTAGATGAGGGAGTGAGTGAGCAGTTCTTC
CDR3aa: CASSLDEGVSEQFF
abundance: -
v_gene: TRBV11-2
d_gene: -
j_gene: TRBJ2-1

CDR3nt: TGTGCCAGCAGTTCTCCCGGGACTAGCGGGAGCAATGAGCAGTTCTTC
CDR3aa: CASSSPGTSGSNEQFF
abundance: -
v_gene: TRBV28
d_gene: TRBD2
j_gene: TRBJ2-1

CDR3nt: TGTGCCAGCTCACCCGACAGGGCCACAGATACGCAGTATTTT
CDR3aa: CASSPDRATDTQYF
abundance: once
v_gene: TRBV18
d_gene: TRBD1
j_gene: TRBJ2-3

CDR3nt: TGTGCCGTTCGTCGCCCCCTGGGGAACACCGGGGAGCTGTTTTTT
CDR3aa: CAVRRPLGNTGELFF
abundance: once
v_gene: TRBV5-8
d_gene: -
j_gene: TRBJ2-2

CDR3nt: TGTGCCAGCAGCACCAGGACAGGGAACAATGAGCAGTTCTTC
CDR3aa: CASSTRTGNNEQFF
abundance: -
v_gene: TRBV21-1
d_gene: -
j_gene: TRBJ2-1

CDR3nt: TGTGCCAGCAGCTCAGGTCCTCAAGAGACCCAGTACTTC
CDR3aa: CASSSGPQETQYF
abundance: -
v_gene: TRBV5-6
d_gene: -
j_gene: TRBJ2-5

CDR3nt: TGTGCCAGCAGTGGGATTGGGGGTGCTGAAAAACTGTTTTTT
CDR3aa: CASSGIGGAEKLFF
abundance: once
v_gene: TRBV2
d_gene: -
j_gene: TRBJ1-4

CDR3nt: TGTGCCAGCAGTAGCACCTTTTACGAGCAGTACTTC
CDR3aa: CASSSTFYEQYF
abundance: -
v_gene: TRBV6-6
d_gene: -
j_gene: TRBJ2-7

CDR3nt: TGTGCCAGTACGGACCCTGGATCTTCCTACGAGCAGTACTTC
CDR3aa: CASTDPGSSYEQYF
abundance: -
v_gene: TRBV19
d_gene: -
j_gene: TRBJ2-7

CDR3nt: TGTGCCAGCAGCGTAGATGGGACTAGCGGGAGGGAGCAGTACTTC
CDR3aa: CASSVDGTSGREQYF
abundance: -
v_gene: TRBV9
d_gene: TRBD2
j_gene: TRBJ2-7

CDR3nt: TGCGCCAGCAGCCGCGATACGGCGGGCGGGGGGACCCAGTACTTC
CDR3aa: CASSRDTAGGGTQYF
abundance: -
v_gene: TRBV5-1
d_gene: TRBD2
j_gene: TRBJ2-5

CDR3nt: TGCGCCAGCAGGTATACTAGCGGGAGCTCCTACGAGCAGTACTTC
CDR3aa: CASRYTSGSSYEQYF
abundance: -
v_gene: TRBV5-1
d_gene: TRBD2
j_gene: TRBJ2-7

CDR3nt: TGTGCCAGCAGCCGCCTAGGGCGCCACGTAGACATTCAGTACTTC
CDR3aa: CASSRLGRHVDIQYF
abundance: many
v_gene: TRBV11-2
d_gene: -
j_gene: TRBJ2-4

CDR3nt: TGTGCCAGCAGTTTAACAGGGCCCAACTATGGCTACACCTTC
CDR3aa: CASSLTGPNYGYTF
abundance: few
v_gene: TRBV28
d_gene: -
j_gene: TRBJ1-2

CDR3nt: TGTGCCAGCAGTATAAGCGGGAGGACCACAGATACGCAGTATTTT
CDR3aa: CASSISGRTTDTQYF
abundance: -
v_gene: TRBV6-6
d_gene: TRBD2
j_gene: TRBJ2-3

CDR3nt: TGTGCCAGCAGTGTCTTCAGGGGTGTACAAGAGACCCAGTACTTC
CDR3aa: CASSVFRGVQETQYF
abundance: -
v_gene: TRBV6-1
d_gene: -
j_gene: TRBJ2-5

CDR3nt: TGTGCCAGCAGCCCTGGGACAACTGGGTGGAAATACGGGGAAAAACTGTTTTTT
CDR3aa: CASSPGTTGWKYGEKLFF
abundance: -
v_gene: TRBV7-9
d_gene: -
j_gene: TRBJ1-4

CDR3nt: TGTGCCTGGAGTATTACAGCGGGAGACAATGAGCAGTTCTTC
CDR3aa: CAWSITAGDNEQFF
abundance: -
v_gene: TRBV30
d_gene: TRBD2
j_gene: TRBJ2-1

CDR3nt: TGTGCCAGCAGTTGGTCCGGGGGCTCTCTCAACACTGAAGCTTTCTTT
CDR3aa: CASSWSGGSLNTEAFF
abundance: -
v_gene: TRBV28
d_gene: -
j_gene: TRBJ1-1

CDR3nt: TGTGCCAGCAGCGGCGGACAGGGGTCGGGCACTGAAGCTTTCTTT
CDR3aa: CASSGGQGSGTEAFF
abundance: -
v_gene: TRBV6-5
d_gene: TRBD1
j_gene: TRBJ1-1

CDR3nt: TGCGCCAGCAGCCAAGTGTCCGGAAACACCATATATTTT
CDR3aa: CASSQVSGNTIYF
abundance: -
v_gene: TRBV4-1
d_gene: -
j_gene: TRBJ1-3

CDR3nt: TGCGCCAGCAGCTTCGGACAATCGACTGGAAACACCATATATTTT
CDR3aa: CASSFGQSTGNTIYF
abundance: -
v_gene: TRBV5-1
d_gene: -
j_gene: TRBJ1-3

CDR3nt: TGTGCCAGCAGCCCAGGGACTCAGCCCCAGCATTTT
CDR3aa: CASSPGTQPQHF
abundance: -
v_gene: TRBV5-4
d_gene: -
j_gene: TRBJ1-5

CDR3nt: TGTGCCAGCAGCTTAGGGCCGGAAACTGAAGCTTTCTTT
CDR3aa: CASSLGPETEAFF
abundance: once
v_gene: TRBV7-2
d_gene: -
j_gene: TRBJ1-1

CDR3nt: TGTGCCAGCAGCTCCGTTGGGTCGGCCGAAGCTTTCTTT
CDR3aa: CASSSVGSAEAFF
abundance: many
v_gene: TRBV7-8
d_gene: -
j_gene: TRBJ1-1

CDR3nt: TGCGCCAGCAGCCGGAAAACAGGGACTGGCGGGGAGCTGTTTTTT
CDR3aa: CASSRKTGTGGELFF
abundance: -
v_gene: TRBV4-1
d_gene: -
j_gene: TRBJ2-2

CDR3nt: TGTGCCAGCTCACGGCCGGGAGGCAATGAGCAGTTCTTC
CDR3aa: CASSRPGGNEQFF
abundance: -
v_gene: TRBV18
d_gene: TRBD2
j_gene: TRBJ2-1

CDR3nt: TGTGCCAGCAGCTCCCCGGCCAGCCGGACTAGCCAGACCGGGTCCGAGCAGTACTTC
CDR3aa: CASSSPASRTSQTGSEQYF
abundance: once
v_gene: TRBV7-2
d_gene: TRBD2
j_gene: TRBJ2-7

CDR3nt: TGTGCCAGCAGAAGGAGGGGGACCCAGTACTTC
CDR3aa: CASRRRGTQYF
abundance: -
v_gene: TRBV6-5
d_gene: -
j_gene: TRBJ2-5

CDR3nt: TGTGCCAGTAGTATTCAAAAGGGCACTGAAGCTTTCTTT
CDR3aa: CASSIQKGTEAFF
abundance: -
v_gene: TRBV19
d_gene: -
j_gene: TRBJ1-1

CDR3nt: TGTGCCAGCCACCCGGGACAGGACAATGAGCAGTTCTTC
CDR3aa: CASHPGQDNEQFF
abundance: -
v_gene: TRBV18
d_gene: TRBD1
j_gene: TRBJ2-1

CDR3nt: TGTGCCAGCTCACCAGGGAGCGGGGGCACTGAAGCTTTCTTT
CDR3aa: CASSPGSGGTEAFF
abundance: -
v_gene: TRBV18
d_gene: -
j_gene: TRBJ1-1

CDR3nt: TGTGCCAGCAGTGCCTTGGCGGGCAACACCGGGGAGCTGTTTTTT
CDR3aa: CASSALAGNTGELFF
abundance: -
v_gene: TRBV2
d_gene: -
j_gene: TRBJ2-2

CDR3nt: TGTGCCAGCAGCCCCTCGGGGACAAGCTATGGCTACACCTTC
CDR3aa: CASSPSGTSYGYTF
abundance: -
v_gene: TRBV9
d_gene: -
j_gene: TRBJ1-2

CDR3nt: TGCGCCAGCAGCTTGTGGCCCGGTAATGAAAAACTGTTTTTT
CDR3aa: CASSLWPGNEKLFF
abundance: -
v_gene: TRBV5-1
d_gene: -
j_gene: TRBJ1-4

CDR3nt: TGTGCCAGCAGCGCTGCCGGAACGGGAAATTATAGCAATCAGCCCCAGCATTTT
CDR3aa: CASSAAGTGNYSNQPQHF
abundance: few
v_gene: TRBV7-3
d_gene: -
j_gene: TRBJ1-5

CDR3nt: TGTGCCAGCAGCCCTAGCCTTCAATACTCCTACGAGCAGTACTTC
CDR3aa: CASSPSLQYSYEQYF
abundance: -
v_gene: TRBV7-2
d_gene: -
j_gene: TRBJ2-7

CDR3nt: TGTGCCAGCATCGTAGCGGGAGGGTTGGCCGGGGAGCTGTTTTTT
CDR3aa: CASIVAGGLAGELFF
abundance: -
v_gene: TRBV28
d_gene: TRBD2
j_gene: TRBJ2-2

CDR3nt: TGTGCCAGTAGTATAGAGCACGGAGGGGTTGCCAGCCCTGAAGCTTTCTTT
CDR3aa: CASSIEHGGVASPEAFF
abundance: -
v_gene: TRBV19
d_gene: -
j_gene: TRBJ1-1

CDR3nt: TGTGCCAGCAGCTTGACCGGGACGGTGGGGGGCAATCAGCCCCAGCATTTT
CDR3aa: CASSLTGTVGGNQPQHF
abundance: -
v_gene: TRBV5-4
d_gene: -
j_gene: TRBJ1-5

CDR3nt: TGTGCCAGCAGCCAAGAACTAGCGGGAGTAAGGAGTGAGCAGTTCTTC
CDR3aa: CASSQELAGVRSEQFF
abundance: -
v_gene: TRBV4-2
d_gene: TRBD2
j_gene: TRBJ2-1

CDR3nt: TGTGCCAGCAGTGAAGGGAAGGGTTATACGCAGTATTTT
CDR3aa: CASSEGKGYTQYF
abundance: -
v_gene: TRBV2
d_gene: -
j_gene: TRBJ2-3

CDR3nt: TGTGCCAGCAGCAACAGGGGGCGGATGGGTGGCTACACCTTC
CDR3aa: CASSNRGRMGGYTF
abundance: once
v_gene: TRBV28
d_gene: TRBD1
j_gene: TRBJ1-2

CDR3nt: TGTGCCAGCTCCCTCGGACCCTCCGTGAACACTGAAGCTTTCTTT
CDR3aa: CASSLGPSVNTEAFF
abundance: -
v_gene: TRBV18
d_gene: -
j_gene: TRBJ1-1

CDR3nt: TGTGCCAGTGAGCAAAAAGGGGATGGCTACACCTTC
CDR3aa: CASEQKGDGYTF
abundance: -
v_gene: TRBV28
d_gene: -
j_gene: TRBJ1-2

CDR3nt: TGTGCCAGCAGTCAGGGGCTAGGCTATGGCTACACCTTC
CDR3aa: CASSQGLGYGYTF
abundance: few
v_gene: TRBV7-3
d_gene: -
j_gene: TRBJ1-2

CDR3nt: TGTGCCAGCAGTCTGCTCCTACGCACAGATACGCAGTATTTT
CDR3aa: CASSLLLRTDTQYF
abundance: -
v_gene: TRBV6-6
d_gene: -
j_gene: TRBJ2-3

CDR3nt: TGTGCCAGCAGCAAAGATTTAGGGGGGACCTACAATGAGCAGTTCTTC
CDR3aa: CASSKDLGGTYNEQFF
abundance: -
v_gene: TRBV4-2
d_gene: -
j_gene: TRBJ2-1

CDR3nt: TGTGCCAGCAGCTTGGTGGGGCCCGGGACAGACGCTAACTATGGCTACACCTTC
CDR3aa: CASSLVGPGTDANYGYTF
abundance: -
v_gene: TRBV5-6
d_gene: TRBD1
j_gene: TRBJ1-2